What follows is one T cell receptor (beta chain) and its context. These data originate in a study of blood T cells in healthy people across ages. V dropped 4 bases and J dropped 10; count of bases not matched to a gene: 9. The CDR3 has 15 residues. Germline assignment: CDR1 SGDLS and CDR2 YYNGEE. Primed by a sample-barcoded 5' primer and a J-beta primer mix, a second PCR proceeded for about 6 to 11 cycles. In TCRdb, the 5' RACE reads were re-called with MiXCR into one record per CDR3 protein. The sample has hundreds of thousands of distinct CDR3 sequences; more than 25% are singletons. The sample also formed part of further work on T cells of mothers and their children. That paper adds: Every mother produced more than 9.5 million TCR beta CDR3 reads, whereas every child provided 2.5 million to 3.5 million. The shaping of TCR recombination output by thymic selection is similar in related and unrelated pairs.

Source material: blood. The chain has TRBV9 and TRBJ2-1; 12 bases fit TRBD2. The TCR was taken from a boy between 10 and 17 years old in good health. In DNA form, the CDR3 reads TGTGCCAGCAGCTCAGCTAGCGGGGGGGCGGGGGAGCAGTTCTTC. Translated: CASSSASGGAGEQFF.